This T cell receptor beta chain was retrieved from a study of blood T cell repertoires in COVID-19 (TCRdb year 2020). Context from the whole study: Collaborator samples came from the United States, Italy and Spain and covered acute and convalescent phases of COVID-19. Sample metadata almost always included a de-identified subject ID, COVID-19 status, age in years and sex. HLA class I and class II types, where available, came from metadata supplied by the sample provider rather than from assay-based typing. The prospective study material was composed of cDNA or gDNA derived from T cells, B-cell-depleted T cells, or PBMCs. A freely available public database, intended as a resource for researchers studying the immune response to SARS-CoV-2, is where the repertoires were released. Samples came from the ongoing ImmuneRACE study (first 160 participants) plus 1,254 subjects from 6 global collaborators. Subjects who had been exposed to COVID-19, were actively infected with it, or had recovered from it provided the deeply sampled blood TCRbeta repertoires that made up the dataset.

This clone was seen a few times. Its antigen is still unknown. No much larger clone exists at a distance of one base, and base qualities are not known. TCRbeta CDR3 regions were amplified from genomic DNA using the immunoSEQ Assay, a bias-controlled multiplex PCR. On the study's bioinformatics: Nucleated cell counts per sample were estimated from amplification of reference gene primers within the assay. To quantify the absolute abundance of each unique TCRbeta CDR3 rearrangement, sequence reads were collapsed and filtered. Productive Simpson clonality was computed per sample as the square root of Simpson's diversity index over productive rearrangements. Entries here come from immuneACCESS through TCRdb and include only in-frame sequences with V and J called. Some clones fail to appear in such tables; in the studies checked, an unresolved V gene covers under half of the shortfall, and the cause of the remainder is unknown. V, J and clone size derive from that table, while D and trimming were established from the DNA sequence. The sample data list tens of thousands of clones, and roughly 90% of these were observed just once. The ten largest clones represent about 2.7% of the sample.

The study at large found these results: How much clinical and demographic metadata was included differed by source and by participant, and the metadata was provided uncurated.

The collaborating institutions used their own protocols to collect whole blood in K2EDTA tubes. For TCRbeta analysis, collaborators shipped samples in one of three forms: frozen whole blood, isolated PBMCs, or DNA extracted from either of those sample types. The CDR1 and CDR2 encoded by the germline V gene are MDHEN and SYDVKM. The CDR3, cysteine through phenylalanine, is 14 amino acids long. The DNA shown is the 42-base CDR3, in frame from base 1. V has 10 bases trimmed and J has 6 bases trimmed; junction bases matching no gene number 11. Sequencing was carried out using peripheral blood. The sequence derives from a woman aged 80 or older with acute or convalescent COVID-19. The chain employs TRBV28 and TRBJ1-2; the junction holds 10 bases that match TRBD1. The DNA reads as follows: TGTGCCACCCACGGACAGGGGGAAGTTGATGGCTACACCTTC. It translates as CATHGQGEVDGYTF.